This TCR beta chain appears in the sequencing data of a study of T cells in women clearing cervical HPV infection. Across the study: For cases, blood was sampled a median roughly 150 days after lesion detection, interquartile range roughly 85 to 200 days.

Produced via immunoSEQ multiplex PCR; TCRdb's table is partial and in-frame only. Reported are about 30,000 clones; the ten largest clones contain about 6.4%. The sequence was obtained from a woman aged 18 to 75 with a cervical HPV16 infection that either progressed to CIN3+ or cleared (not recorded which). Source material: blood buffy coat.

The covered CDR3 bases are TGTGCCAGCAGCGTCACTAGCGGGGTTAACACCGGGGAG. This gives the protein CASSVTSGVNTGE. The whole CDR3 sequence is CASSVTSGVNTGELFF. The rearrangement joins TRBV9 to TRBJ2-2, with 10 positions matching TRBD2. The observed sequence ends 3 residues before the CDR3 terminus, with the missing tail filled in from the germline J gene. The V gene's germline CDR1 is SGDLS and CDR2 YYNGEE. J gave up 2 bases and V 2 bases, and 3 bases lay outside the gene matches. This CDR3 contains 16 residues.